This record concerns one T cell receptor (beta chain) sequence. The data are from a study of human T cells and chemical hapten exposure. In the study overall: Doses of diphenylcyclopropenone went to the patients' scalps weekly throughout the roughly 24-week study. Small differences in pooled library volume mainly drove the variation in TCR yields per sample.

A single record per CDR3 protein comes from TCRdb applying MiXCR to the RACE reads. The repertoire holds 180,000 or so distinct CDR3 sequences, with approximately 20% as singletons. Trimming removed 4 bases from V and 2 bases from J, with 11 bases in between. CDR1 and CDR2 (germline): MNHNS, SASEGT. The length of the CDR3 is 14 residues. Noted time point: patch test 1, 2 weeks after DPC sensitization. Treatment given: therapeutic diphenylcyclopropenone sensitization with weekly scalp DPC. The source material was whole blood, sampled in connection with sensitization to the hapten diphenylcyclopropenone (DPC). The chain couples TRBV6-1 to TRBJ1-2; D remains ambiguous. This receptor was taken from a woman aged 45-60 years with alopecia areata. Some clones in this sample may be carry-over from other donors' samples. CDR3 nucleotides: TGTGCCAGCAGTGTTTCAAAGCCAAACTATGGCTACACCTTC. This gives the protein CASSVSKPNYGYTF.